This is a list of T cell receptor beta chains from one sample in a study of response to subunit inactivated influenza vaccine. TCRdb processed the RT-PCR reads anew with MiXCR; each CDR3 protein has one entry. The sample includes 400,000 to 550,000 distinct CDR3 sequences, around 25% seen only once; the top ten take less than 2.5%. The material was CD4+ T cells sorted from PBMCs, obtained less than 6 days after vaccination. The receptor set was obtained from a man in his forties or fifties who received an inactivated influenza vaccine. Each CDR3 is given with its conserved first and last residue. Fields, in order: J gene, D gene, clone size, V gene, CDR3 DNA, CDR3 protein. A D gene is named only where the DNA matches it firmly. Size is stated for part of the rows, as once, few or many counts, or as a class when the clone is expanded.

J: TRBJ2-4
D: .
size: few
V: TRBV5-6
DNA: TGTGCCAGCAGCTTGTGGTTACAGGGAGGGTTAGCCAAAAACATTCAGTACTTC
CDR3: CASSLWLQGGLAKNIQYF

J: TRBJ1-6
D: .
size: .
V: TRBV7-9
DNA: TGTGCCAGCAGCCCACAGGGAATAGACTCACCCCTCCACTTT
CDR3: CASSPQGIDSPLHF

J: TRBJ1-6
D: TRBD1
size: .
V: TRBV6-5
DNA: TGTGCCAGCAGTTACATCGGACCCGACAGGGGAAATTCACCCCTCCACTTT
CDR3: CASSYIGPDRGNSPLHF

J: TRBJ2-7
D: TRBD1
size: .
V: TRBV12-3/TRBV12-4
DNA: TGTGCCAGCATGCCCCAGGGGGCCTACGAGCAGTACTTC
CDR3: CASMPQGAYEQYF

J: TRBJ2-6
D: .
size: .
V: TRBV19
DNA: TGTGCCAGTGGTGTTACTGGGGCCAACGTCCTGACTTTC
CDR3: CASGVTGANVLTF

J: TRBJ2-5
D: .
size: few
V: TRBV20-1
DNA: TGCAGTGCTAGAAGGTCGGGGGGCCTCCTTCAAGAGACCCAGTACTTC
CDR3: CSARRSGGLLQETQYF

J: TRBJ2-1
D: .
size: .
V: TRBV3-1
DNA: TGTGCCAGCAGCCAAGCCACAGGGAAGAGGTTCTTC
CDR3: CASSQATGKRFF

J: TRBJ2-7
D: .
size: few
V: TRBV7-9
DNA: TGTGCCAGCAGCTTAGTAGCTAGCGAGAGCTCCTACGAGCAGTACTTC
CDR3: CASSLVASESSYEQYF

J: TRBJ2-7
D: .
size: .
V: TRBV28
DNA: TGTGCCAGCAGTCCCCACACCATCTCCTACGAGCAGTACTTC
CDR3: CASSPHTISYEQYF

J: TRBJ2-7
D: TRBD1
size: few
V: TRBV28
DNA: TGTGCCAGCAGTTCCCCCGGACAGGCGCGCGGCGAGCAGTACTTC
CDR3: CASSSPGQARGEQYF

J: TRBJ2-3
D: .
size: .
V: TRBV7-2
DNA: TGTGCCAGCAGCTCTGGACCGCGAGGGGATACGCAGTATTTT
CDR3: CASSSGPRGDTQYF

J: TRBJ1-1
D: .
size: .
V: TRBV20-1
DNA: TGCAGTGCCGAGGGTGGGGTGAACACTGAAGCTTTCTTT
CDR3: CSAEGGVNTEAFF

J: TRBJ1-2
D: .
size: few
V: TRBV12-3/TRBV12-4
DNA: TGTGCCAGCAGTTTACGGGCAGGGGCGAACTATGGCTACACCTTC
CDR3: CASSLRAGANYGYTF

J: TRBJ1-1
D: .
size: .
V: TRBV12-3/TRBV12-4
DNA: TGTGCCAGCAGTTTAAATAATCCCCTAACTGAAGCTTTCTTT
CDR3: CASSLNNPLTEAFF

J: TRBJ2-3
D: .
size: .
V: TRBV29-1
DNA: TGCAGCGTTGGAGTCGGCAACACAGATACGCAGTATTTT
CDR3: CSVGVGNTDTQYF

J: TRBJ2-6
D: .
size: few
V: TRBV6-2/TRBV6-3
DNA: TGTGCCAGCAGACGGACGGCTCTCGGGGCCAACGTCCTGACTTTC
CDR3: CASRRTALGANVLTF

J: TRBJ2-7
D: .
size: many
V: TRBV20-1
DNA: TGCAGTGCTAGGGGGGGCGTTAGCAGCACACCCTCCTACGAGCAGTACTTC
CDR3: CSARGGVSSTPSYEQYF

J: TRBJ2-7
D: TRBD2
size: .
V: TRBV3-1
DNA: TGTGCCACCGGACTCGGGACTAGCGTCCACGAGCAGTACTTC
CDR3: CATGLGTSVHEQYF

J: TRBJ2-2
D: TRBD2
size: .
V: TRBV12-3/TRBV12-4
DNA: TGTGCCATTAGAGGGACTAGCGGGACCAACACCGGGGAGCTGTTTTTT
CDR3: CAIRGTSGTNTGELFF

J: TRBJ1-2
D: TRBD1
size: .
V: TRBV15
DNA: TGTGCCACCAGACGTCCGGGACAGCTATATGGCTACACCTTC
CDR3: CATRRPGQLYGYTF

J: TRBJ2-2
D: TRBD1
size: .
V: TRBV28
DNA: TGTGCCAGCAGACTTGACAGGGTTTGGACCGGGGAGCTGTTTTTT
CDR3: CASRLDRVWTGELFF

J: TRBJ2-1
D: TRBD2
size: few
V: TRBV20-1
DNA: TGCAGTGCTAGAAGCGGGGGGCTTACCTACAATGAGCAGTTCTTC
CDR3: CSARSGGLTYNEQFF

J: TRBJ2-1
D: .
size: .
V: TRBV7-2
DNA: TGTGCCAGCAGCTTTAGGGCCGGGACCACCACCTACAATGAGCAGTTCTTC
CDR3: CASSFRAGTTTYNEQFF

J: TRBJ1-3
D: TRBD1
size: .
V: TRBV9
DNA: TGTGCCAGCAGCGGACAGGGGATCTCTGGAAACACCATATATTTT
CDR3: CASSGQGISGNTIYF

J: TRBJ2-1
D: TRBD2
size: few
V: TRBV20-1
DNA: TGCAGTGCCGATAGCGGGGGGTACAATGAGCAGTTCTTC
CDR3: CSADSGGYNEQFF

J: TRBJ2-5
D: .
size: few
V: TRBV7-2
DNA: TGTGCCAGCAGCTTAGCGGGTTCTGGGACCCAGTACTTC
CDR3: CASSLAGSGTQYF

J: TRBJ2-2
D: .
size: few
V: TRBV10-2
DNA: TGCGCCAGCAGAGATGTGGGTTCCGGGGAGCTGTTTTTT
CDR3: CASRDVGSGELFF

J: TRBJ2-3
D: TRBD2
size: .
V: TRBV12-3/TRBV12-4
DNA: TGTGCCAGCAGTTCCGGGGGGGCCCCAGATACGCAGTATTTT
CDR3: CASSSGGAPDTQYF

J: TRBJ1-2
D: .
size: once
V: TRBV21-1
DNA: TGTGCCAGCAGCCTAATCCAGGGGGCGCATGGCTACACCTTC
CDR3: CASSLIQGAHGYTF

J: TRBJ2-7
D: TRBD2
size: few
V: TRBV9
DNA: TGTGCCAGCAGCGTAGAGCCAGCGGGAGTGGGGGAGCAGTACTTC
CDR3: CASSVEPAGVGEQYF

J: TRBJ2-1
D: .
size: .
V: TRBV25-1
DNA: TGTGCCAGCAGTCCCTCCTATTTGGCCATCTACAATGAGCAGTTCTTC
CDR3: CASSPSYLAIYNEQFF

J: TRBJ2-2
D: TRBD1
size: .
V: TRBV27
DNA: TGTGCCAGCAGTTTATGGCAGGGGGCGCGGAACACCGGGGAGCTGTTTTTT
CDR3: CASSLWQGARNTGELFF

J: TRBJ2-5
D: TRBD2
size: .
V: TRBV4-2
DNA: TGTGCCAGCAGCATTGGGACTAGCGTTGAGCAAGAGACCCAGTACTTC
CDR3: CASSIGTSVEQETQYF

J: TRBJ2-1
D: TRBD2
size: .
V: TRBV14
DNA: TGTGCCAGCAGCCAAACGAGGCGGGAGTGGGACAATGAGCAGTTCTTC
CDR3: CASSQTRREWDNEQFF

J: TRBJ1-2
D: TRBD1
size: few
V: TRBV27
DNA: TGTGCCAGCAGTTTAGCAGGGGGCGCATCTGGCTACACCTTC
CDR3: CASSLAGGASGYTF

J: TRBJ2-7
D: TRBD2
size: .
V: TRBV5-1
DNA: TGCGCCAGCAGTTACCGGGAGGGCCTTTCCGAGCAGTACTTC
CDR3: CASSYREGLSEQYF

J: TRBJ2-3
D: .
size: .
V: TRBV11-2
DNA: TGTGCCAGCAGCTTAGGGTTACTCTCCGCCATTAGCACAGATACGCAGTATTTT
CDR3: CASSLGLLSAISTDTQYF

J: TRBJ2-1
D: .
size: .
V: TRBV11-1
DNA: TGTGCCAGCAGCTCCCTCGGGGGCGGGGGTTACAATGAGCAGTTCTTC
CDR3: CASSSLGGGGYNEQFF

J: TRBJ2-7
D: .
size: few
V: TRBV9
DNA: TGTGCCAGCAGCGCGGGGAGCCGGGGAACCTACGAGCAGTACTTC
CDR3: CASSAGSRGTYEQYF

J: TRBJ2-1
D: TRBD2
size: few
V: TRBV7-9
DNA: TGTGCCAGCAGCTTGACTAGCGGGGGGCCCACGTTCTTC
CDR3: CASSLTSGGPTFF

J: TRBJ2-3
D: .
size: once
V: TRBV7-2
DNA: TGTGCCAGCAGGGACTGGGGCCCAGATACGCAGTATTTT
CDR3: CASRDWGPDTQYF

J: TRBJ2-7
D: .
size: .
V: TRBV12-3/TRBV12-4
DNA: TGTGCCAGCACAATTACCGGGGGACAAGGTCCCTACGAGCAGTACTTC
CDR3: CASTITGGQGPYEQYF

J: TRBJ2-1
D: .
size: .
V: TRBV10-3
DNA: TGTGCCGTCAGTGAGTCGGTCAGGACTTCTTCCCGAGAGCAGTTCTTC
CDR3: CAVSESVRTSSREQFF

J: TRBJ1-4
D: .
size: .
V: TRBV5-6
DNA: TGTGCCAGCAGCTCGATGCCGGGCCAGCGAAAACTGTTTTTT
CDR3: CASSSMPGQRKLFF

J: TRBJ1-5
D: .
size: .
V: TRBV3-1
DNA: TGTGCCAGCAGTAACACGGGGATTCTCAATCAGCCCCAGCATTTT
CDR3: CASSNTGILNQPQHF

J: TRBJ1-4
D: TRBD1
size: .
V: TRBV12-3/TRBV12-4
DNA: TGTGCCAGCAGTTTAGTCCCGACAGGGGCTAATGAAAAACTGTTTTTT
CDR3: CASSLVPTGANEKLFF

J: TRBJ2-3
D: .
size: few
V: TRBV9
DNA: TGTGCCAGCAGCGTCGGGTATGTGGGCACAGATACGCAGTATTTT
CDR3: CASSVGYVGTDTQYF

J: TRBJ2-7
D: .
size: .
V: TRBV7-6
DNA: TGTGCCAGCAGCGGCGACAGGTCCAATCGCCACGAGCAGTACTTC
CDR3: CASSGDRSNRHEQYF

J: TRBJ2-2
D: .
size: few
V: TRBV4-3
DNA: TGCGCCAGCAGCCAAGATCCCTTCGGCACCGGGGAGCTGTTTTTT
CDR3: CASSQDPFGTGELFF